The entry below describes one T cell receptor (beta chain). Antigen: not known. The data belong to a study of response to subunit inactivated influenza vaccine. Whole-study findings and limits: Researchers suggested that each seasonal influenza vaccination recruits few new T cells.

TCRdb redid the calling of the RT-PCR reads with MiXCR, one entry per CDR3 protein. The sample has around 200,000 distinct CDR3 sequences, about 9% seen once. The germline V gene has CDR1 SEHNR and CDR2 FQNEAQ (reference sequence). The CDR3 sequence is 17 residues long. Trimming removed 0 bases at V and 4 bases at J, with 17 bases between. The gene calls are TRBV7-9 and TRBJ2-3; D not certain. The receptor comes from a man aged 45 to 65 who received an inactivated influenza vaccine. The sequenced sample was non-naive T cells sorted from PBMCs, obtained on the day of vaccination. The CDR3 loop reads CASSLAEWFRRPDTQYF. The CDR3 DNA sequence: TGTGCCAGCAGCTTAGCCGAGTGGTTCCGCCGGCCAGATACGCAGTATTTT.